This TCR beta chain was sequenced during a study of blood T cell repertoires in COVID-19 (dated by TCRdb to the early 2020s). Looking at the study overall: Collaborator samples came from the United States, Italy and Spain and covered acute and convalescent phases of COVID-19. The material from the prospective study consisted of cDNA or gDNA derived from T cells, B-cell-depleted T cells, or PBMCs. Deeply sampled blood TCRbeta repertoires from subjects exposed to, actively infected with, or recovered from COVID-19 were included in the dataset. The repertoires were made available in a free public database intended to serve as a resource for research on the immune response to SARS-CoV-2. The samples were drawn from the first 160 participants of the ongoing ImmuneRACE study and from some 1,300 subjects provided by 6 global collaborators. A de-identified subject ID, COVID-19 status, age in years and sex were almost always included in the sample metadata. Where available, HLA class I and class II types were taken from metadata supplied by the sample provider and were not determined by assay-based typing. Overall study outcomes, separate from this receptor: Clinical and demographic metadata were provided uncurated, with the amount varying by source and participant.

The immunoSEQ Assay, a bias-controlled multiplex PCR, was used to amplify TCRbeta CDR3 regions from genomic DNA. For the original study's pipeline: The number of nucleated cells in each sample was estimated by amplification of reference gene primers within the assay. To quantify the absolute abundance of each unique TCRbeta CDR3 rearrangement, sequence reads were collapsed and filtered. Productive Simpson clonality was computed per sample as the square root of Simpson's diversity index over productive rearrangements. Imported from immuneACCESS, the table was reduced by TCRdb to in-frame sequences with V and J called. These copies leave out some clones; in studies compared against another copy, an unresolved V gene accounts for under half, and the cause of the remainder is not known. Clonal size and the V and J genes are those of that table, whereas D and trimming came from the DNA. In this sample the table shows a few hundred thousand clones, over 80% of which occur a single time. 6.8% of the sample lies in the top ten.

From the germline V gene, CDR1 is WSHSY and CDR2 is SAAADI. From cysteine to phenylalanine, the CDR3 is 13 amino acids long. Only the CDR3 portion is preserved as DNA: 39 bases, with reading frame beginning at the first base. V gives up 8 bases and J gives up 8 bases, and the segment between their germline ends measures 15 bases. Participants in the prospective study were enrolled through a virtual design, were aged about 18 to 100 years, and lived in roughly 25 United States geographic areas. Cohort assignment in the prospective study relied on participant-reported clinical history from a screening survey and a study questionnaire. For ImmuneRACE Cohort 3, a participant was defined as recovered based on two consecutive negative NP/OP PCR tests, clearance by a healthcare professional, or resolution of symptoms. Mobile phlebotomists in the prospective study collected whole blood, serum and a nasopharyngeal or oropharyngeal swab from every participant. Prospective study participants could optionally give additional blood draws and questionnaires over an approximately two-month period. Before DNA extraction, blood samples from the prospective study were shipped at room temperature or frozen.

As regards this clone: Its antigen is still unknown. The record has no base qualities; no much larger clone is one base away.

The clonotype originates from a woman aged 40-49 years who had recovered from COVID-19. The chain joins TRBV10-2 to TRBJ1-4, and the D gene may be TRBD1, 5 bases matching. Sequenced: PBMCs or T cells enriched from blood (not recorded which). CDR3 region: CASYRIEGEKLFF. The bases read TGCGCCAGCTACAGGATCGAAGGAGAAAAACTGTTTTTT.